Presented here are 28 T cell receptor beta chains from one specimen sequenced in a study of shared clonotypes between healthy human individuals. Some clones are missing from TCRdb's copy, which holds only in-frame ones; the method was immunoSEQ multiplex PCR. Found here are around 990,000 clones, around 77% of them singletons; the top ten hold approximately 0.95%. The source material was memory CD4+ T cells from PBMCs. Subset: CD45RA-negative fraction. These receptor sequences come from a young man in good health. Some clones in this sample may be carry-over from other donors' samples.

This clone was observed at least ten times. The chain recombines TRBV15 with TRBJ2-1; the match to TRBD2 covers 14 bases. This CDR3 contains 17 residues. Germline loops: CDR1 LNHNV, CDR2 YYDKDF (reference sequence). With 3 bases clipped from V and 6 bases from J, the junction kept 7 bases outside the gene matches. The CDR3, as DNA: TGTGCCACCAGCAGGAGGATCGGACTAGCGGGGGGCAATGAGCAGTTCTTC. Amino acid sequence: CATSRRIGLAGGNEQFF.

CDR3 protein: CAISESRVEAFF. CDR3 sequence (DNA): TGTGCCATCAGTGAGTCGAGGGTTGAAGCTTTCTTT. This chain joins TRBV10-3 and TRBJ1-1; D not resolved. The CDR3 is 12 residues long. CDR1 ENHRY and CDR2 SYGVKD come from the germline V gene. Trimming stripped 0 bases from V and 7 bases from J, with 6 bases between.

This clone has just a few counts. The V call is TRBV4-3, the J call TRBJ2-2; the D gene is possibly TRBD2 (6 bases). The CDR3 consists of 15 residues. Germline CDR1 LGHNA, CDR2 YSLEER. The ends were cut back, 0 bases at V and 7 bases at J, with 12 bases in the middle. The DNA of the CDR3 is TGCGCCAGCAGCCAAGACCGGGAGATTAACGGGGAGCTGTTTTTT. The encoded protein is CASSQDREINGELFF.

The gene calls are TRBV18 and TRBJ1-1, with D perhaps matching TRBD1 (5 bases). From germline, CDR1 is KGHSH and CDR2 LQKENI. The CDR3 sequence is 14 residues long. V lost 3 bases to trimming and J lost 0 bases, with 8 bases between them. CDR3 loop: CASSPSGLNTEAFF. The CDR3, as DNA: TGTGCCAGCTCACCCTCGGGACTGAACACTGAAGCTTTCTTT.

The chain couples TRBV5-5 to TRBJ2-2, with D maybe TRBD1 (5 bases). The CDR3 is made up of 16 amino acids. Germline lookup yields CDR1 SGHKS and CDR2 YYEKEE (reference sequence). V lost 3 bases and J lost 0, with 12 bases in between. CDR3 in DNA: TGTGCCAGCAGCTGGCTCGCCAGGGCGAACACCGGGGAGCTGTTTTTT. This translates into CASSWLARANTGELFF.

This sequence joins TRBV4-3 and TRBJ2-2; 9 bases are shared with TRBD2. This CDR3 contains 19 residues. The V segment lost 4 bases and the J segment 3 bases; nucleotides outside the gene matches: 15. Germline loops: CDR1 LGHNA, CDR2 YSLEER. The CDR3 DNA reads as TGCGCCAGCAGCCGTGGGTACGGGCGGGAGGGTGATGACACCGGGGAGCTGTTTTTT. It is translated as CASSRGYGREGDDTGELFF.

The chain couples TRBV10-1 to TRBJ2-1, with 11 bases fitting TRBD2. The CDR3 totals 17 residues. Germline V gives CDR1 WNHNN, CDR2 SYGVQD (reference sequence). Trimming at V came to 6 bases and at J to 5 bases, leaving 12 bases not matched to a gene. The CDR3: CASSDRIAGGPHNEQFF. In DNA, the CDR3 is TGCGCCAGCAGCGATAGAATAGCGGGAGGGCCACACAATGAGCAGTTCTTC.

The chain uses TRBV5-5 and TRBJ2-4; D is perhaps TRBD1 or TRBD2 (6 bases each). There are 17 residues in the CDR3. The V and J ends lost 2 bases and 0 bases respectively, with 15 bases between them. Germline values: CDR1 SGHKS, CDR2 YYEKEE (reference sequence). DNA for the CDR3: TGTGCCAGCAGCTTCTCTTCCCGGGGGCTAGCCAAAAACATTCAGTACTTC. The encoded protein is CASSFSSRGLAKNIQYF. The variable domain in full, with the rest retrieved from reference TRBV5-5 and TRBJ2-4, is DAGVTQSPTHLIKTRGQQVTLRCSPISGHKSVSWYQQVLGQGPQFIFQYYEKEERGRGNFPDRFSARQFPNYSSELNVNALLLGDSALYLCASSFSSRGLAKNIQYFGAGTRLSVL.

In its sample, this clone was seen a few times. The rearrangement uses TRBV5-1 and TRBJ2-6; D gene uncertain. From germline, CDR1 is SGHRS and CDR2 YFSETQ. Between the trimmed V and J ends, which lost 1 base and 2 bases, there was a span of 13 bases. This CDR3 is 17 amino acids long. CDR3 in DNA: TGCGCCAGCAGCTTGAAGTATTCGGTTCCTGGGGCCAACGTCCTGACTTTC. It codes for CASSLKYSVPGANVLTF.

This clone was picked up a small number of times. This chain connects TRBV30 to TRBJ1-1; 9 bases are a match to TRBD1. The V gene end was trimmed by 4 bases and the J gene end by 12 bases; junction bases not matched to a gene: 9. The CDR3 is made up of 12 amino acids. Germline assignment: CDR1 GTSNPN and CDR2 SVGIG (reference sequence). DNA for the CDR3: TGTGCCTGGACCCCCGGGACAGGGAGACCTTTCTTT. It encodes CAWTPGTGRPFF.

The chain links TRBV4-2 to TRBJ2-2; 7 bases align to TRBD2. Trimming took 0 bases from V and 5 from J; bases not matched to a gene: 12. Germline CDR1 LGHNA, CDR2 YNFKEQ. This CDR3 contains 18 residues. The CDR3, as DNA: TGTGCCAGCAGCCAAGAAAATTGGCGCGGGAGAGGGACCGGGGAGCTGTTTTTT. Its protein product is CASSQENWRGRGTGELFF.

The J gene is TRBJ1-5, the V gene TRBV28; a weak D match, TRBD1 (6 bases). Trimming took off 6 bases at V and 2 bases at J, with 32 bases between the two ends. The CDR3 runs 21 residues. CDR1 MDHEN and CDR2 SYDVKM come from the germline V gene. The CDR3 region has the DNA TGTGCCAGCAGCAGCGCGGGGGCGGGAAGGGTCGCAAATAAGGGCAATCAGCCCCAGCATTTT. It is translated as CASSSAGAGRVANKGNQPQHF.

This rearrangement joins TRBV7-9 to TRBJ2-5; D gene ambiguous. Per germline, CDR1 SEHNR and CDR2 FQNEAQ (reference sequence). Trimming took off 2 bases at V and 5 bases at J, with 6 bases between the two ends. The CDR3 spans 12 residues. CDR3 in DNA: TGTGCCAGCAGCTTACTGACGGAGACCCAGTACTTC. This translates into CASSLLTETQYF.

The CDR3 nucleotides are TGTGCCAGCAGCCTCGGGACTAGCGGGATCCGAGAGACCCAGTACTTC. It encodes CASSLGTSGIRETQYF. V is TRBV9 and J is TRBJ2-5, with 13 positions matching TRBD2. CDR1 is SGDLS and CDR2 is YYNGEE in the germline V gene. Trimming cost V 4 bases and J 4 bases; bases outside gene matches: 7. CDR3 length: 16 amino acids.

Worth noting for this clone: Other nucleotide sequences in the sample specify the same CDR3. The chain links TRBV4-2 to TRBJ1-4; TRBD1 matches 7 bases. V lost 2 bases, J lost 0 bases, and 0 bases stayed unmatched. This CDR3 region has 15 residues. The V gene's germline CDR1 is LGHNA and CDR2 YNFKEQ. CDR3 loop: CASSQQGATNEKLFF. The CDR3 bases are TGTGCCAGCAGCCAACAGGGGGCAACTAATGAAAAACTGTTTTTT.

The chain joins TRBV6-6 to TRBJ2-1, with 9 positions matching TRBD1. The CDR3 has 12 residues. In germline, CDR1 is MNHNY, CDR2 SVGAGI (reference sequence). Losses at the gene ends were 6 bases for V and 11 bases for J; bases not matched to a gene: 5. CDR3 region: CASRGDREQQFF. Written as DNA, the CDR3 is TGTGCCAGCAGGGGGGACAGGGAGCAGCAGTTCTTC.

The CDR3 is CASSPTGQTYEQYF. In DNA form, the CDR3 reads TGTGCCAGCTCACCCACGGGACAGACCTACGAGCAGTACTTC. The rearrangement joins TRBV18 to TRBJ2-7, with TRBD1 matching 7 bases. This CDR3 is 14 amino acids long. CDR1 and CDR2 from the germline V gene are KGHSH and LQKENI. Unmatched junction bases numbered 4, after V lost 3 bases and J lost 2 bases.

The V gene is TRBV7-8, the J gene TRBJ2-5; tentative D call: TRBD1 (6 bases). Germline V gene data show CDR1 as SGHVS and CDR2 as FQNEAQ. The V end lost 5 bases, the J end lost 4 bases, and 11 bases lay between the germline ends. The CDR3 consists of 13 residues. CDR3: CASSGGGGETQYF. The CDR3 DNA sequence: TGTGCCAGCAGCGGGGGCGGCGGAGAGACCCAGTACTTC.

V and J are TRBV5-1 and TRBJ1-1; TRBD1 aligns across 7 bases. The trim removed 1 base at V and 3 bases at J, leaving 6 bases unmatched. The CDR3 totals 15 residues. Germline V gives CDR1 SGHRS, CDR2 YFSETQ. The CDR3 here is CASSLIPGGDTEAFF. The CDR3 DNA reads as TGCGCCAGCAGCTTGATTCCAGGGGGAGACACTGAAGCTTTCTTT.

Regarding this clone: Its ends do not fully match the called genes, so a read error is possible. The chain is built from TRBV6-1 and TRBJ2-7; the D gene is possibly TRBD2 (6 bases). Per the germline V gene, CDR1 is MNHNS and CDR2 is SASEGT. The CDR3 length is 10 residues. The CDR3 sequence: CASSELTSHF. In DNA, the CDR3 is TGTGCCAGCAGTGAGCTGACTAGTCACTTC.

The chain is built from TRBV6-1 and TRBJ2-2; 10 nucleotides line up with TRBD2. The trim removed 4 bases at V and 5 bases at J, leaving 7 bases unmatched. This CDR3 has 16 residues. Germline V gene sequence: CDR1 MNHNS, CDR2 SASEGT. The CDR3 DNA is TGTGCCAGCAGTGTCGTAAGCGGGAGGGCTACCGGGGAGCTGTTTTTT. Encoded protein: CASSVVSGRATGELFF.

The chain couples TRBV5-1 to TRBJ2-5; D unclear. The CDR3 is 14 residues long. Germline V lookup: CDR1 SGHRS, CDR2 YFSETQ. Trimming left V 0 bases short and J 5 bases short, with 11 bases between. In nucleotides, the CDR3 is TGCGCCAGCAGCTTGGGGACCGCTGGGGAGACCCAGTACTTC. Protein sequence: CASSLGTAGETQYF.

The CDR3 reads CASSTQLAGGQETQYF. Written as DNA, the CDR3 is TGCGCCAGCAGCACCCAGCTAGCGGGAGGGCAGGAGACCCAGTACTTC. The V gene is TRBV5-1, the J gene TRBJ2-5; 12 nucleotides line up with TRBD2. CDR1 is SGHRS, CDR2 YFSETQ, per germline. V was clipped by 4 bases and J by 5 bases; unmatched bases: 9. This CDR3 region has 16 residues.

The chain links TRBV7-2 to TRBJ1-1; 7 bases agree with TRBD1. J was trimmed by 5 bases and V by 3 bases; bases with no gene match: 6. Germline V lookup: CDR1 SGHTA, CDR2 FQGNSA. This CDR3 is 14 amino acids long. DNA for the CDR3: TGTGCCAGCAGCTTGGGACAGCTTGGGACTGAAGCTTTCTTT. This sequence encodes CASSLGQLGTEAFF.

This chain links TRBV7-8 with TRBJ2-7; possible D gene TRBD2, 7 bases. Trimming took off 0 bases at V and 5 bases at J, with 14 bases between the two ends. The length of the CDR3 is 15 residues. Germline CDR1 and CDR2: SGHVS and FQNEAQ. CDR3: CASSLARGGSNEQYF. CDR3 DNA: TGTGCCAGCAGCTTAGCCAGGGGAGGGTCTAACGAGCAGTACTTC.

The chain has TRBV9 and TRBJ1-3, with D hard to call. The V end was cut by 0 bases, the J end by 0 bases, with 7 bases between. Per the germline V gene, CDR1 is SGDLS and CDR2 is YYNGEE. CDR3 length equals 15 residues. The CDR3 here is CASSVGGHSGNTIYF. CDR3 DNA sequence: TGTGCCAGCAGCGTAGGAGGTCACTCTGGAAACACCATATATTTT.

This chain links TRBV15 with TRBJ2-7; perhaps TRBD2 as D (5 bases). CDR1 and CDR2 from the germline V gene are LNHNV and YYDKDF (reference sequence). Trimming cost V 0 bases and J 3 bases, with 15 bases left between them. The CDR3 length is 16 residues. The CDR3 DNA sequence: TGTGCCACCAGCAGAGATCAGGAAGGACTTATCTACGAGCAGTACTTC. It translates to CATSRDQEGLIYEQYF. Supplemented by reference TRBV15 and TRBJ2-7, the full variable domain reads DAMVIQNPRYQVTQFGKPVTLSCSQTLNHNVMYWYQQKSSQAPKLLFHYYDKDFNNEADTPDNFQSRRPNTSFCFLDIRSPGLGDTAMYLCATSRDQEGLIYEQYFGPGTRLTVT.

The CDR3 region is CAWSGLAGSYEQYF. In nucleotides, the CDR3 is TGTGCCTGGAGTGGGCTAGCGGGGTCCTACGAGCAGTACTTC. The genes are TRBV30 and TRBJ2-7; 9 positions agree with TRBD2. The CDR3 is made up of 14 amino acids. The V gene end was trimmed by 1 base and the J gene end by 1 base; junction bases not matched to a gene: 2. Germline-derived CDR1 and CDR2 are GTSNPN and SVGIG (reference sequence).